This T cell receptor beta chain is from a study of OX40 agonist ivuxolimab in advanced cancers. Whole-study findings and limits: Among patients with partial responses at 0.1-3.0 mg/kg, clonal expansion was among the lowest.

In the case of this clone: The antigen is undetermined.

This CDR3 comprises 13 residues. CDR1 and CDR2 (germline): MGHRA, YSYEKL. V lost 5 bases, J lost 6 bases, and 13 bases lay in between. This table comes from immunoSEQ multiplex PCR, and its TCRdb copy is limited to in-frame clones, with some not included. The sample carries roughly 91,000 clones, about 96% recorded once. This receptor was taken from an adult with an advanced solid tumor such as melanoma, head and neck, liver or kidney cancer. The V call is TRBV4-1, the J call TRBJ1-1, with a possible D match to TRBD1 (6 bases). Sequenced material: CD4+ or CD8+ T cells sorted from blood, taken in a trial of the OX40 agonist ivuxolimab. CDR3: CASSSLQGPEAFF. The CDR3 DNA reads TGCGCCAGCAGCTCCCTACAGGGACCTGAAGCTTTCTTT.